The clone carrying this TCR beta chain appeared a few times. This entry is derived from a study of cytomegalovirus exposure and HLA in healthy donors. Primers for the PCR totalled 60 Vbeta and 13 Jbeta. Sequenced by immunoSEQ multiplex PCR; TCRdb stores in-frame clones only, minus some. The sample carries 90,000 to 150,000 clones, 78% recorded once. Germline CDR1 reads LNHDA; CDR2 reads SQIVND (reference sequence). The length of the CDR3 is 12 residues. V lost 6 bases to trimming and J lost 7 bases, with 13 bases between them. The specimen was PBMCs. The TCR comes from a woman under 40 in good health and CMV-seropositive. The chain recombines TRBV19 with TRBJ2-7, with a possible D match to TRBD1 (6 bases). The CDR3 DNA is TGTGCCAGTAGAGGACAGTCCCGAGAGCAGTACTTC. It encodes CASRGQSREQYF.